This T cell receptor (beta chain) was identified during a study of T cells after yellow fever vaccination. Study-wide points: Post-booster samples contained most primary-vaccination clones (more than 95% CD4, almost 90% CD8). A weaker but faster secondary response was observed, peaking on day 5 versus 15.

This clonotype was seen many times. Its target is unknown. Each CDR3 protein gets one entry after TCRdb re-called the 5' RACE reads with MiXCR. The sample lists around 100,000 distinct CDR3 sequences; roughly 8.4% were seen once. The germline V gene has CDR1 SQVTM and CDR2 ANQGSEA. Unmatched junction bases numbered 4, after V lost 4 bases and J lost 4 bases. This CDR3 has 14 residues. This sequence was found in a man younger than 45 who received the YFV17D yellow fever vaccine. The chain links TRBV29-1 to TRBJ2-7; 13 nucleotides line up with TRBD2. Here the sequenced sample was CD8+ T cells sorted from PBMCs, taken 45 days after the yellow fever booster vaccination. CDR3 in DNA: TGCAGCGTTGGGACTAGCGGGAGTAGGTACGAGCAGTACTTC. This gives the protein CSVGTSGSRYEQYF.